These T cell receptor beta chains were read from a single sample in a study of blood T cell repertoires in COVID-19. Clones were read by immunoSEQ multiplex PCR, and TCRdb kept only the in-frame ones, dropping some. The repertoire holds 40,000 to 45,000 clones, with approximately 90% as singletons. Sequencing was done on a sample of peripheral blood. All receptors come from a man aged 60 to 75 with acute or convalescent COVID-19. Both conserved end residues are part of each CDR3. D genes are given only for firm matches.

>TRBJ1-1|TRBD1|TRBV6-2/TRBV6-3
CASSYSARGTEAFF
TGTGCCAGCAGTTATTCAGCCAGGGGGACTGAAGCTTTCTTT
>TRBJ1-1|-|TRBV19
CASPPCLEDNTEAFF
TGTGCCAGTCCCCCATGCCTCGAGGATAACACTGAAGCTTTCTTT
>TRBJ1-5|-|TRBV5-8
CASLAGLSNQPQHF
TGTGCCAGTCTAGCGGGCTTAAGCAATCAGCCCCAGCATTTT
>TRBJ1-5|-|TRBV7-6
CASSQNDKGGNQPQHF
TGTGCCAGCAGCCAAAATGACAAGGGGGGGAATCAGCCCCAGCATTTT
>TRBJ2-3|TRBD1|TRBV11-2
CASSRNRGSTSTDTQYF
TGTGCCAGCAGCCGAAACAGGGGGTCGACTAGCACAGATACGCAGTATTTT
>TRBJ1-5|-|TRBV6-2/TRBV6-3
CASSYWAGYQPQHF
TGTGCCAGCAGTTACTGGGCAGGTTATCAGCCCCAGCATTTT
>TRBJ1-1|-|TRBV7-8
CASSLTQGKSTEAFF
TGTGCCAGCAGCTTAACGCAGGGGAAGAGCACTGAAGCTTTCTTT
>TRBJ2-1|-|TRBV6-5
CASSYGGANEQFF
TGTGCCAGCAGTTACGGTGGGGCCAATGAGCAGTTCTTC
>TRBJ2-5|TRBD2|TRBV7-2
CASSFGTSGSFWVQETQYF
TGTGCCAGCAGCTTCGGGACTAGCGGGAGTTTTTGGGTTCAAGAGACCCAGTACTTC
>TRBJ2-7|TRBD2|TRBV25-1
CASSWGGMDEQYF
TGTGCCAGCAGTTGGGGGGGAATGGACGAGCAGTACTTC
>TRBJ1-1|-|TRBV14
CASSQDQGLSYTEAFF
TGTGCCAGCAGCCAAGATCAGGGCCTCTCGTACACTGAAGCTTTCTTT
>TRBJ2-7|-|TRBV4-3
CASSQYLALEQYF
TGCGCCAGCAGCCAATATCTAGCATTAGAGCAGTACTTC
>TRBJ2-7|-|TRBV5-4
CASSSGRGGIVREQYF
TGTGCCAGCAGCTCGGGGAGGGGGGGGATTGTTCGCGAGCAGTACTTC
>TRBJ2-7|-|TRBV2
CASSETRLVSTEQYF
TGTGCCAGCAGTGAGACACGGTTGGTATCGACCGAGCAGTACTTC
>TRBJ1-5|TRBD1|TRBV5-6
CASSLLKGGGQPQHF
TGTGCCAGCAGCCTGCTGAAAGGGGGCGGGCAGCCCCAGCATTTT
>TRBJ1-1|TRBD1|TRBV6-5
CASRQRTGGNTEAFF
TGTGCCAGCAGACAAAGGACAGGGGGAAACACTGAAGCTTTCTTT
>TRBJ2-1|TRBD2|TRBV25-1
CASSVTGGNEQFF
TGTGCCAGCAGTGTTACGGGGGGCAATGAGCAGTTCTTC
>TRBJ1-4|-|TRBV10-3
CASLDRANEKLFF
TGTGCCAGCTTGGATCGGGCTAATGAAAAACTGTTTTTT
>TRBJ1-1|-|TRBV3-1/TRBV3-2
CASSRQGGVNTEAFF
TGTGCCAGCAGCCGCCAGGGTGGGGTGAACACTGAAGCTTTCTTT
>TRBJ2-1|-|TRBV7-8
CASSSINRGNEQFF
TGTGCCAGCAGCTCCATTAACCGGGGAAATGAGCAGTTCTTC
>TRBJ1-4|TRBD1|TRBV5-4
CASSQTGGTVGEKLFF
TGTGCCAGCAGCCAGACAGGGGGCACGGTAGGGGAAAAACTGTTTTTT
>TRBJ1-5|-|TRBV10-3
CATWTGEGNQPQHF
TGTGCCACCTGGACGGGAGAGGGCAATCAGCCCCAGCATTTT
>TRBJ1-5|-|TRBV19
CASSPTDNQPQHF
TGTGCCAGTAGCCCGACAGACAATCAGCCCCAGCATTTT
>TRBJ2-1|-|TRBV29-1
CSGLLPSSYNEQFF
TGCAGCGGTTTGCTCCCCAGCTCCTACAATGAGCAGTTCTTC
>TRBJ1-2|-|TRBV10-3
CAISEQNYGYTF
TGTGCCATCAGTGAACAGAACTATGGCTACACCTTC
>TRBJ1-1|-|TRBV6-5
CASSKGLYTEAFF
TGTGCCAGCAGTAAGGGGCTATACACTGAAGCTTTCTTT
>TRBJ1-2|-|TRBV5-3
CARSLARGQNYGYTF
TGTGCCAGAAGCTTGGCTAGGGGCCAAAACTATGGCTACACCTTC
>TRBJ1-2|-|TRBV3-1/TRBV3-2
CASSQSQVTAYGYTF
TGTGCCAGCAGCCAATCACAGGTGACAGCCTATGGCTACACCTTC
>TRBJ2-2|TRBD1|TRBV6-5
CASRTGGTGELFF
TGTGCCAGCAGAACAGGGGGGACCGGGGAGCTGTTTTTT
>TRBJ2-5|TRBD2|TRBV6-4
CASSPERGGLETQYF
TGTGCCAGCAGTCCTGAGCGGGGGGGCCTAGAGACCCAGTACTTC
>TRBJ1-5|TRBD1|TRBV7-2
CASSSGQGRNQPQHF
TGTGCCAGCAGCTCCGGACAGGGACGAAATCAGCCCCAGCATTTT
>TRBJ2-3|TRBD2|TRBV4-3
CASSQDPSGGAADTQYF
TGCGCCAGCAGCCAAGATCCTAGCGGGGGGGCGGCAGATACGCAGTATTTT
>TRBJ1-1|-|TRBV3-1/TRBV3-2
CASSRGPMSAFF
TGTGCCAGCAGCCGGGGCCCGATGTCGGCTTTCTTT
>TRBJ1-1|-|TRBV7-9
CASSPRDSNTEAFF
TGTGCCAGCAGCCCCCGGGACTCGAACACTGAAGCTTTCTTT
>TRBJ1-3|-|TRBV19
CASKTASGNTIYF
TGTGCCAGTAAGACAGCGTCTGGAAACACCATATATTTT
>TRBJ2-1|-|TRBV2
CAMQTGINAYNEQFF
TGTGCCATGCAAACAGGGATAAATGCCTACAATGAGCAGTTCTTC
>TRBJ1-5|TRBD1|TRBV7-9
CASSLAGQGYQPQHF
TGTGCCAGCAGCTTAGCAGGACAGGGGTATCAGCCCCAGCATTTT
>TRBJ1-3|-|TRBV5-5
CASSRLASSGNTIYF
TGTGCCAGCAGCCGTCTGGCTTCCTCTGGAAACACCATATATTTT
>TRBJ1-2|-|TRBV5-1
CASSSGGANYGYTF
TGCGCCAGCAGCTCGGGAGGGGCAAACTATGGCTACACCTTC
>TRBJ1-1|TRBD1|TRBV3-1/TRBV3-2
CASSPRGPDTEAFF
TGTGCCAGCAGCCCCAGGGGGCCGGACACTGAAGCTTTCTTT
>TRBJ2-2|-|TRBV15
CATSRDGRQGGELFF
TGTGCCACCAGCAGAGATGGGAGGCAGGGCGGGGAGCTGTTTTTT